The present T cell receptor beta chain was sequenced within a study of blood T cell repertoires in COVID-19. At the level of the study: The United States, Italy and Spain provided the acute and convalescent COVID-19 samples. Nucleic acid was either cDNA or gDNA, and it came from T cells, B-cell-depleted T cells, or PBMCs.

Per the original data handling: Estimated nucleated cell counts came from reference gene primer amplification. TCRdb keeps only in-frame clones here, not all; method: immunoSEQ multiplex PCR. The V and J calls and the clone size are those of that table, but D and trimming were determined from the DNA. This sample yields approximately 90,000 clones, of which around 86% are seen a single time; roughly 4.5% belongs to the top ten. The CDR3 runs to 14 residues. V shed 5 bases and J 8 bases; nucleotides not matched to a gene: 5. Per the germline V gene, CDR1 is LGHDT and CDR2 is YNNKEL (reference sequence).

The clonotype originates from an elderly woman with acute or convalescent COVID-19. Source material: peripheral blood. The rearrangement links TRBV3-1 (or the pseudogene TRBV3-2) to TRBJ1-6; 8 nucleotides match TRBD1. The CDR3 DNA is TGTGCCAGCAGCGATATGGACAGGGATTCACCCCTCCACTTT. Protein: CASSDMDRDSPLHF.